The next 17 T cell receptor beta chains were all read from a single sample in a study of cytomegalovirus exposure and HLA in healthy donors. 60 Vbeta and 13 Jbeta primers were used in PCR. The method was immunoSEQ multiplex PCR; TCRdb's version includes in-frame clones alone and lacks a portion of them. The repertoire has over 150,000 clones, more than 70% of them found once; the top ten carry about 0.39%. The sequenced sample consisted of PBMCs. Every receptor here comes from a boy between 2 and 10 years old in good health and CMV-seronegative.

The CDR3 coding sequence is TGTGCCAGCAGCCAAGGGACAAATCGCTATGGCTACACCTTC. Amino acids: CASSQGTNRYGYTF. The chain links TRBV5-6 to TRBJ1-2, with D possibly TRBD1 on 6 matching bases. Trimming removed 4 bases from V and 4 bases from J, with 14 bases in between. CDR1 and CDR2 from the germline V gene are SGHDT and YYEEEE. This CDR3 spans 14 amino acids.

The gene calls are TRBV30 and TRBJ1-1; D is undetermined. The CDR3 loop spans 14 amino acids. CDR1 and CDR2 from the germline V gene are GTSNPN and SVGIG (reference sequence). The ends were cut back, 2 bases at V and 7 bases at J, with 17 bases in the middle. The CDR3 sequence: CAWSPILLIDEAFF. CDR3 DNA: TGTGCCTGGAGTCCTATCCTTTTGATTGATGAAGCTTTCTTT.

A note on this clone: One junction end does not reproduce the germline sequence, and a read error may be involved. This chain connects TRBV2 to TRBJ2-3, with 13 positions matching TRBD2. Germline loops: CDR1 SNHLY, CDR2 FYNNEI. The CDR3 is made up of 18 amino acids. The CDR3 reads CASRTTSGRLGGTGTQYF. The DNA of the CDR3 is TGTGCCAGCAGGACGACTAGCGGGAGGCTAGGCGGTACAGGTACGCAGTATTTT.

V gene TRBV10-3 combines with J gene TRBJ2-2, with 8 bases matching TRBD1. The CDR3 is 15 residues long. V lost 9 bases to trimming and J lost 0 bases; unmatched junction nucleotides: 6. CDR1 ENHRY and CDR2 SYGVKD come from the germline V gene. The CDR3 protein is CAIDRGDANTGELFF. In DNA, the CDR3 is TGTGCCATAGACAGGGGTGACGCGAACACCGGGGAGCTGTTTTTT.

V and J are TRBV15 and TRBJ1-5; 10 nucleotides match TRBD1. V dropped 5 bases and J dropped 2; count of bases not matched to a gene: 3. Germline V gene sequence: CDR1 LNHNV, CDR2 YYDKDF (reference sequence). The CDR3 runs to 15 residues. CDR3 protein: CATSSGTGGNQPQHF. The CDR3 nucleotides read TGTGCCACCAGCTCCGGGACAGGGGGCAATCAGCCCCAGCATTTT.

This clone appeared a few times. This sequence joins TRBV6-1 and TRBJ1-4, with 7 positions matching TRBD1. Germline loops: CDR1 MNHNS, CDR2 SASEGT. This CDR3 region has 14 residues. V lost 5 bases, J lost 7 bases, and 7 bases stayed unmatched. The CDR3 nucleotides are TGTGCCAGCAGTCCAGGGGGGAGGCGTGAAAAACTGTTTTTT. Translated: CASSPGGRREKLFF.

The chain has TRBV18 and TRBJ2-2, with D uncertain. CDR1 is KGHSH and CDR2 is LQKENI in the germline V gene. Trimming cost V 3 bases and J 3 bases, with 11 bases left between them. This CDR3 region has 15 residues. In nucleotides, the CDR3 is TGTGCCAGCTCACCGTCGCAGACATACACCGGGGAGCTGTTTTTT. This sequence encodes CASSPSQTYTGELFF.

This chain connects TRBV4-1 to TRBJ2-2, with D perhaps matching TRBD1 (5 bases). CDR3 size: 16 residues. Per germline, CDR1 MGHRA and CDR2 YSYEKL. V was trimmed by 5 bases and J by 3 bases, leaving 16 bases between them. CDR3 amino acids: CASSGAPQSDTGELFF. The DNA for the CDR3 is TGCGCCAGCAGCGGGGCTCCTCAATCCGACACCGGGGAGCTGTTTTTT.

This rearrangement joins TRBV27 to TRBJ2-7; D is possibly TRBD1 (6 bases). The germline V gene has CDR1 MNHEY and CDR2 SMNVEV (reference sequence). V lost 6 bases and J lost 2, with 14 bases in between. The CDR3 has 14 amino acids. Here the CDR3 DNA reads TGTGCCAGCAGGACAGGCTTCCCTCCCTACGAGCAGTACTTC. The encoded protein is CASRTGFPPYEQYF.

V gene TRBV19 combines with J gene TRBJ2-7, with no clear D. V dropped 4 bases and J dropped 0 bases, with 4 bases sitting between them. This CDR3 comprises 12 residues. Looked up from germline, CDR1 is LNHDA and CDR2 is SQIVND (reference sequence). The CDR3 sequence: CASSTSSYEQYF. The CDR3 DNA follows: TGTGCCAGTAGTACCAGCTCCTACGAGCAGTACTTC.

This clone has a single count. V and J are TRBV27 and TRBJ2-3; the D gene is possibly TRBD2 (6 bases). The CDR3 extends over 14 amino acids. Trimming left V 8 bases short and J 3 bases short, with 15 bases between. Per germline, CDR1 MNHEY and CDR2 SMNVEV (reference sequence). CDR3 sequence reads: CASLWRELTDTQYF. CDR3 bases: TGTGCCAGCCTTTGGCGGGAATTGACAGATACGCAGTATTTT.

CDR3 in amino acids: CASIPGQGSYEQYF. The CDR3 DNA is TGTGCCAGCATCCCGGGACAGGGGTCCTACGAGCAGTACTTC. The chain joins TRBV28 to TRBJ2-7; TRBD1 matches 10 bases. V shed 7 bases, J shed 1 base, and the junction held 4 bases outside the gene matches. Germline CDR1 reads MDHEN; CDR2 reads SYDVKM. The CDR3 runs to 14 residues.

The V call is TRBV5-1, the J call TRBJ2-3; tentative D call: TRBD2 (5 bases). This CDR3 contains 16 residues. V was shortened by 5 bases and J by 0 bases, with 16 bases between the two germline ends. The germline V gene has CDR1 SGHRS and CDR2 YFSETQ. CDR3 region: CASSSGLISSTDTQYF. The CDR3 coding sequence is TGCGCCAGCAGTAGTGGACTTATCTCTAGCACAGATACGCAGTATTTT.

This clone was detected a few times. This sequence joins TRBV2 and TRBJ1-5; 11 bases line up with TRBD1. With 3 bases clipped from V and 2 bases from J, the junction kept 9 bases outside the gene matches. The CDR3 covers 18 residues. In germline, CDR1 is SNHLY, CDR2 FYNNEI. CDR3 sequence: CASSDRGTGGWGNQPQHF. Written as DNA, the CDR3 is TGTGCCAGCAGTGATAGGGGGACAGGGGGATGGGGCAATCAGCCCCAGCATTTT.

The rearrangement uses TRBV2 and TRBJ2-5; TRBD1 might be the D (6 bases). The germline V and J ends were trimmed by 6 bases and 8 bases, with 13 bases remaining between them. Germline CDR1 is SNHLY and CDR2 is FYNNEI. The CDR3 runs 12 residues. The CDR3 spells CASRDDRSTQYF. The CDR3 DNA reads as TGTGCCAGCAGGGATGACAGGAGCACCCAGTACTTC.

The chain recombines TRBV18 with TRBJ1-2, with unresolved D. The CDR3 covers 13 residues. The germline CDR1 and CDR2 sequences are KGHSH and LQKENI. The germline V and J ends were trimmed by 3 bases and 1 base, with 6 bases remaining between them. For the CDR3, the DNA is TGTGCCAGCTCACCCGGACTTAACTATGGCTACACCTTC. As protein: CASSPGLNYGYTF.

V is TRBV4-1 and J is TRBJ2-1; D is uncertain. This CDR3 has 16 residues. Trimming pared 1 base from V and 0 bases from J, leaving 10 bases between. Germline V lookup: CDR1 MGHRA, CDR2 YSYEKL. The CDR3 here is CASSQGRGSSYNEQFF. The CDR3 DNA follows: TGCGCCAGCAGCCAAGGTCGCGGAAGCTCCTACAATGAGCAGTTCTTC.